Described below is a single T cell receptor (beta chain) sequence and its context. Its antigen is not known. Per the germline V gene, CDR1 is SGHAT and CDR2 is FQNNGV. The CDR3 totals 13 residues. Trimming pared 5 bases from V and 5 bases from J, leaving 12 bases between. Treatment denoted: around 19 received Ad26.COV2.S at low or high dose, single or two shots; a few received placebo; per-sample allocation not given. The investigators took samples on day 63 after the first vaccine or placebo injection. Method: immunoSEQ multiplex PCR; TCRdb's copy keeps in-frame clones and lacks some. The table has under 400,000 clones, 87% seen once. The data stem from a study of Ad26.COV2.S vaccination and SARS-CoV-2 variants. Study summary: Dosing was one shot or two shots 56 days apart. Study-wide points: Ad26.COV2.S recipients had broader spike-specific TCRs (P = 0.0014). The analyses of TCR breadth and depth may have understated the size of total T cell responses. It was found that vaccine and placebo recipients had similar non-spike TCR breadth.

The TCR originated in a person between 18 and 59 years old who received the Ad26.COV2.S COVID-19 vaccine or a placebo. The sequenced sample was peripheral blood, obtained in a trial of Ad26.COV2.S vaccine versus placebo. The rearrangement joins TRBV11-2 to TRBJ2-5; D remains ambiguous. The CDR3 bases are TGTGCCAGCAGCATCAACATCCAGGAGACCCAGTACTTC. This translates into CASSINIQETQYF.